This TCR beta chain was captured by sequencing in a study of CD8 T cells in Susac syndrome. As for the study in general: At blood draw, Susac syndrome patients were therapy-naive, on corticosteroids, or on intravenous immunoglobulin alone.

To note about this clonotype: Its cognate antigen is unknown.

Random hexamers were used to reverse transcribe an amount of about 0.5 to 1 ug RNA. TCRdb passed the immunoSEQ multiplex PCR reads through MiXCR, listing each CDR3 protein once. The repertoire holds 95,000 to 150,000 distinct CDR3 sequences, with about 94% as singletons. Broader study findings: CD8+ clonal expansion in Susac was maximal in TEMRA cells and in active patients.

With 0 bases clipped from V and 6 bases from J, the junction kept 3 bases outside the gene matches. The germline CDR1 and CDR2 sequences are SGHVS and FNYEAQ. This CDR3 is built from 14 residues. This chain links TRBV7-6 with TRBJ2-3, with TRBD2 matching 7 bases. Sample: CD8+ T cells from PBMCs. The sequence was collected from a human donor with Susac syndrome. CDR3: CASSLALADDTQYF. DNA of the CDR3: TGTGCCAGCAGCTTAGCGCTAGCGGATGATACGCAGTATTTT.